Sequencing of this TCR beta chain was carried out in a study of cytomegalovirus exposure and HLA in healthy donors. Generated by immunoSEQ multiplex PCR, the TCRdb table keeps only in-frame clones and is missing some. This table holds 150,000 to 200,000 clones, approximately 86% found once. The CDR3 spans 14 residues. J gave up 4 bases and V 5 bases, and 5 bases lay outside the gene matches. Per germline, CDR1 SGHTA and CDR2 FQGTGA. The donors were members of the validation cohort comprising about 130 subjects, separate from the roughly 640-subject first cohort. Sequencing used PBMCs. V and J are TRBV7-3 and TRBJ1-2; 9 nucleotides line up with TRBD1. This receptor was identified in a young man in good health and CMV-seropositive. Written as DNA, the CDR3 is TGTGCCAGCAGCCCAGGGACAGGGCCCTATGGCTACACCTTC. Residues: CASSPGTGPYGYTF.